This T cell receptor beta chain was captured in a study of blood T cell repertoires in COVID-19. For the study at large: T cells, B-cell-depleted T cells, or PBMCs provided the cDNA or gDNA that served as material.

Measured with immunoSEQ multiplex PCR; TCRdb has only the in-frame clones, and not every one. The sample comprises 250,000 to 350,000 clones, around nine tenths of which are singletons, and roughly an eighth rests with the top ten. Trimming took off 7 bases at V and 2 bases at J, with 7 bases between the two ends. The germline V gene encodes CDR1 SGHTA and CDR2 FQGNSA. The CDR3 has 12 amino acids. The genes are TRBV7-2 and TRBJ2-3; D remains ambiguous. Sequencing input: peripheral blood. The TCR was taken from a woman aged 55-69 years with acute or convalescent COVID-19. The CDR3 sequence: CASTTNTDTQYF. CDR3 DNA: TGTGCCAGCACCACAAACACAGATACGCAGTATTTT.